A selection of T cell receptor beta chains follows, all from one sample in a study of T cells in localized non-small cell lung cancer. Some clones are missing from TCRdb's copy, which holds only in-frame ones; the method was immunoSEQ multiplex PCR. This table has about 72,000 clones, approximately 84% appearing once. Sequenced material: peripheral blood, taken before any cancer treatment. All receptors derive from a female donor at least 60 years old with stage I lung adenocarcinoma. CDR3s include the opening cysteine and the closing phenylalanine or tryptophan. D genes are given only for firm matches. Expanded clones get a size class; other rows say once, few or many, or leave the size out.

d_call: NA; j_call: TRBJ2-7; clone_size: NA; v_call: TRBV6-1; cdr3_aa: CASSNTRDDEQYF; cdr3_nt: TGTGCCAGCTCCAATACCCGGGACGACGAGCAGTACTTC
d_call: NA; j_call: TRBJ2-1; clone_size: NA; v_call: TRBV7-6; cdr3_aa: CASSLFDGDEQFF; cdr3_nt: TGTGCCAGCAGCTTATTCGACGGGGATGAGCAGTTCTTC
d_call: TRBD1; j_call: TRBJ1-4; clone_size: NA; v_call: TRBV27; cdr3_aa: CASSAGQSTEKLFF; cdr3_nt: TGTGCCAGCAGTGCGGGACAGTCTACTGAAAAACTGTTTTTT
d_call: NA; j_call: TRBJ1-5; clone_size: NA; v_call: TRBV1; cdr3_aa: CTSSHTTWTGRLVGQPQHF; cdr3_nt: TGCACCAGCAGCCACACAACATGGACAGGGAGGCTGGTAGGCCAGCCCCAGCATTTT
d_call: TRBD1; j_call: TRBJ1-2; clone_size: NA; v_call: TRBV5-1; cdr3_aa: CASNRVPGTGPAIDGYTF; cdr3_nt: TGCGCCAGCAATCGTGTTCCCGGGACAGGGCCCGCCATAGATGGCTACACCTTC
d_call: NA; j_call: TRBJ1-1; clone_size: NA; v_call: TRBV6-5; cdr3_aa: CASSYLRATEAFF; cdr3_nt: TGTGCCAGCAGTTACTTGCGGGCCACTGAAGCTTTCTTT
d_call: TRBD2; j_call: TRBJ2-3; clone_size: NA; v_call: TRBV7-2; cdr3_aa: CASSKERLSGREADTQYF; cdr3_nt: TGTGCCAGCAGCAAGGAACGTTTGAGCGGGAGGGAGGCAGATACGCAGTATTTT
d_call: NA; j_call: TRBJ2-3; clone_size: once; v_call: TRBV7-3; cdr3_aa: CASSSTGDRTDTQYF; cdr3_nt: TGTGCCAGCAGCTCAACGGGAGATCGGACAGATACGCAGTATTTT
d_call: NA; j_call: TRBJ2-4; clone_size: NA; v_call: TRBV4-2; cdr3_aa: CASSQDVSFFDKNIQYF; cdr3_nt: TGTGCCAGCAGCCAAGATGTTTCCTTTTTCGACAAAAACATTCAGTACTTC
d_call: NA; j_call: TRBJ2-7; clone_size: NA; v_call: TRBV6-1; cdr3_aa: CASSEAGVSNSYEQYF; cdr3_nt: TGTGCCAGCAGTGAAGCTGGTGTCTCCAATTCCTACGAGCAGTACTTC
d_call: NA; j_call: TRBJ2-3; clone_size: NA; v_call: TRBV4-3; cdr3_aa: CASSQEMASGTDTQYF; cdr3_nt: TGCGCCAGCAGCCAAGAGATGGCTAGCGGCACAGATACGCAGTATTTT
d_call: NA; j_call: TRBJ1-5; clone_size: NA; v_call: TRBV7-9; cdr3_aa: CASSVGTDLLLRNQPQHF; cdr3_nt: TGTGCCAGCAGCGTGGGGACCGACCTCTTGTTAAGAAATCAGCCCCAGCATTTT
d_call: NA; j_call: TRBJ2-2; clone_size: NA; v_call: TRBV5-1; cdr3_aa: CASSLGGNTGELFF; cdr3_nt: TGCGCCAGCAGCTTGGGGGGGAACACCGGGGAGCTGTTTTTT
d_call: TRBD1; j_call: TRBJ1-1; clone_size: NA; v_call: TRBV5-1; cdr3_aa: CASSAPQGLRTEAFF; cdr3_nt: TGCGCCAGCAGCGCACCACAGGGGCTAAGGACTGAAGCTTTCTTT
d_call: NA; j_call: TRBJ2-1; clone_size: NA; v_call: TRBV9; cdr3_aa: CASSVEAGPYNEQFF; cdr3_nt: TGTGCCAGCAGCGTAGAAGCGGGCCCCTACAATGAGCAGTTCTTC
d_call: NA; j_call: TRBJ2-3; clone_size: NA; v_call: TRBV2; cdr3_aa: CASSKGDTRRDTQYF; cdr3_nt: TGTGCCAGCAGTAAGGGGGACACACGCCGGGATACGCAGTATTTT
d_call: TRBD1; j_call: TRBJ2-7; clone_size: NA; v_call: TRBV20-1; cdr3_aa: CSAETGDEQYF; cdr3_nt: TGCAGTGCGGAGACAGGGGACGAGCAGTACTTC
d_call: NA; j_call: TRBJ1-2; clone_size: few; v_call: TRBV6-4; cdr3_aa: CASSDQPDSGNGYTF; cdr3_nt: TGTGCCAGCAGTGACCAACCCGACAGTGGGAATGGCTACACCTTC
d_call: TRBD1; j_call: TRBJ1-6; clone_size: medium-sized; v_call: TRBV7-9; cdr3_aa: CASSEGGTYNSPLHF; cdr3_nt: TGTGCCAGCAGCGAAGGGGGCACCTATAATTCACCCCTCCACTTT
d_call: TRBD2; j_call: TRBJ2-7; clone_size: NA; v_call: TRBV11-3; cdr3_aa: CASSLGAGSSYEQYF; cdr3_nt: TGTGCCAGCAGCCTGGGAGCGGGGAGCTCCTACGAGCAGTACTTC
d_call: NA; j_call: TRBJ2-7; clone_size: NA; v_call: TRBV13; cdr3_aa: CASSLGTAPYEQYF; cdr3_nt: TGTGCCAGCAGCTTAGGGACAGCACCCTACGAGCAGTACTTC
d_call: TRBD1; j_call: TRBJ1-2; clone_size: NA; v_call: TRBV29-1; cdr3_aa: CSVEESGQGGYGYTF; cdr3_nt: TGCAGCGTTGAAGAAAGTGGACAGGGCGGCTATGGCTACACCTTC
d_call: NA; j_call: TRBJ1-6; clone_size: NA; v_call: TRBV13; cdr3_aa: CASSLVGNSPLHF; cdr3_nt: TGTGCCAGCAGCTTAGTAGGAAATTCACCCCTCCACTTT
d_call: NA; j_call: TRBJ1-4; clone_size: NA; v_call: TRBV9; cdr3_aa: CASSFGGDATNEKLFF; cdr3_nt: TGTGCCAGCAGCTTCGGGGGAGATGCAACTAATGAAAAACTGTTTTTT
d_call: TRBD2; j_call: TRBJ2-3; clone_size: NA; v_call: TRBV29-1; cdr3_aa: CSVELGLAGAKITDTQYF; cdr3_nt: TGCAGCGTTGAGTTGGGGCTAGCGGGAGCCAAAATCACAGATACGCAGTATTTT
d_call: NA; j_call: TRBJ2-5; clone_size: NA; v_call: TRBV13; cdr3_aa: CASSLPSGAGETQYF; cdr3_nt: TGTGCCAGCAGCCTCCCCTCGGGGGCGGGGGAGACCCAGTACTTC
d_call: NA; j_call: TRBJ1-4; clone_size: NA; v_call: TRBV18; cdr3_aa: CASSPTTRQSNEKLFF; cdr3_nt: TGTGCCAGCTCACCCACTACCAGACAAAGTAATGAAAAACTGTTTTTT
d_call: NA; j_call: TRBJ2-1; clone_size: many; v_call: TRBV7-3; cdr3_aa: CASSPGGNNEQFF; cdr3_nt: TGTGCCAGCAGCCCCGGGGGCAACAATGAGCAGTTCTTC
d_call: NA; j_call: TRBJ1-5; clone_size: NA; v_call: TRBV27; cdr3_aa: CASSLFYSNQPQHF; cdr3_nt: TGTGCCAGCAGTTTATTCTATAGCAATCAGCCCCAGCATTTT
d_call: NA; j_call: TRBJ2-7; clone_size: once; v_call: TRBV28; cdr3_aa: CASRTAGAEQYF; cdr3_nt: TGTGCCAGCAGGACAGCAGGGGCCGAGCAGTACTTC
d_call: NA; j_call: TRBJ1-2; clone_size: NA; v_call: TRBV6-6; cdr3_aa: CASSYNRSPVGYGYTF; cdr3_nt: TGTGCCAGCAGTTACAATCGATCTCCCGTAGGCTATGGCTACACCTTC
d_call: NA; j_call: TRBJ2-2; clone_size: once; v_call: TRBV4-2; cdr3_aa: CASSPRDTGELFF; cdr3_nt: TGTGCCAGCAGCCCAAGGGACACCGGGGAGCTGTTTTTT
d_call: TRBD1; j_call: TRBJ1-6; clone_size: once; v_call: TRBV6-5; cdr3_aa: CASSPGTGNSPLHF; cdr3_nt: TGTGCCAGCAGTCCAGGGACAGGGAATTCACCCCTCCACTTT
d_call: TRBD1; j_call: TRBJ1-2; clone_size: NA; v_call: TRBV6-5; cdr3_aa: CASSYGQEGDGYTF; cdr3_nt: TGTGCCAGCAGTTACGGACAGGAAGGCGATGGCTACACCTTC
d_call: NA; j_call: TRBJ2-3; clone_size: NA; v_call: TRBV27; cdr3_aa: CASSLSAGFTDTQYF; cdr3_nt: TGTGCCAGCAGTTTATCCGCCGGGTTCACAGATACGCAGTATTTT
d_call: NA; j_call: TRBJ2-3; clone_size: NA; v_call: TRBV7-8; cdr3_aa: CASSLPWDTQYF; cdr3_nt: TGTGCCAGCAGCCTGCCTTGGGATACGCAGTATTTT
d_call: NA; j_call: TRBJ1-2; clone_size: NA; v_call: TRBV27; cdr3_aa: CASSLSWARGGYTF; cdr3_nt: TGTGCCAGCAGTTTAAGTTGGGCTAGGGGTGGCTACACCTTC
d_call: TRBD1; j_call: TRBJ1-3; clone_size: NA; v_call: TRBV5-4; cdr3_aa: CASSLGDRGLYTIYF; cdr3_nt: TGTGCCAGCAGCTTGGGAGACAGGGGGCTGTACACCATATATTTT
d_call: NA; j_call: TRBJ2-7; clone_size: NA; v_call: TRBV7-2; cdr3_aa: CASSLTGASGEQYF; cdr3_nt: TGTGCCAGCAGCCTGACGGGAGCTAGTGGCGAGCAGTACTTC
d_call: NA; j_call: TRBJ2-5; clone_size: NA; v_call: TRBV29-1; cdr3_aa: CSVARLEETQYF; cdr3_nt: TGCAGCGTCGCAAGACTAGAAGAGACCCAGTACTTC
d_call: NA; j_call: TRBJ2-3; clone_size: NA; v_call: TRBV28; cdr3_aa: CASRLTDTQYF; cdr3_nt: TGTGCCAGCAGGCTCACAGATACGCAGTATTTT
d_call: NA; j_call: TRBJ2-7; clone_size: NA; v_call: TRBV29-1; cdr3_aa: CSVGTVGREQYF; cdr3_nt: TGCAGCGTTGGGACCGTCGGGAGAGAGCAGTACTTC
d_call: NA; j_call: TRBJ2-1; clone_size: few; v_call: TRBV12-5; cdr3_aa: CASGFSRAEQFF; cdr3_nt: TGTGCTAGTGGTTTTTCTCGCGCTGAGCAGTTCTTC
d_call: NA; j_call: TRBJ1-1; clone_size: NA; v_call: TRBV5-5; cdr3_aa: CASSLAGAWVEAFF; cdr3_nt: TGTGCCAGCAGTTTGGCGGGGGCGTGGGTTGAAGCTTTCTTT
d_call: TRBD1; j_call: TRBJ2-7; clone_size: NA; v_call: TRBV11-2; cdr3_aa: CASSPTGTGGEQYF; cdr3_nt: TGTGCCAGCAGCCCTACCGGGACAGGGGGCGAGCAGTACTTC
d_call: TRBD1; j_call: TRBJ2-5; clone_size: NA; v_call: TRBV11-3; cdr3_aa: CASSLGGWGRGREETQYF; cdr3_nt: TGTGCCAGCAGCTTAGGAGGGTGGGGAAGGGGGCGAGAAGAGACCCAGTACTTC
d_call: NA; j_call: TRBJ1-1; clone_size: NA; v_call: TRBV6-5; cdr3_aa: CASSRQNTEAFF; cdr3_nt: TGTGCCAGCAGTCGACAGAACACTGAAGCTTTCTTT
d_call: TRBD1; j_call: TRBJ2-7; clone_size: NA; v_call: TRBV19; cdr3_aa: CASTGDRGPYEQYF; cdr3_nt: TGTGCCAGTACGGGGGACAGGGGGCCCTACGAGCAGTACTTC
d_call: TRBD2; j_call: TRBJ2-7; clone_size: NA; v_call: TRBV27; cdr3_aa: CASSLTGLAWYEQYF; cdr3_nt: TGTGCCAGCAGTTTGACGGGACTAGCGTGGTACGAGCAGTACTTC
d_call: NA; j_call: TRBJ2-7; clone_size: NA; v_call: TRBV13; cdr3_aa: CASSDQDRSYEQYF; cdr3_nt: TGTGCCAGCAGCGACCAGGACCGATCCTACGAGCAGTACTTC
d_call: NA; j_call: TRBJ2-3; clone_size: NA; v_call: TRBV5-1; cdr3_aa: CASSLEGSLFTDTQYF; cdr3_nt: TGCGCCAGCAGCTTGGAAGGCAGCCTGTTCACAGATACGCAGTATTTT
d_call: NA; j_call: TRBJ2-3; clone_size: NA; v_call: TRBV21-1; cdr3_aa: CASSNDKTGVTDTQYF; cdr3_nt: TGTGCCAGCAGTAACGACAAGACAGGAGTCACAGATACGCAGTATTTT
d_call: NA; j_call: TRBJ1-4; clone_size: NA; v_call: TRBV4-3; cdr3_aa: CASSQDGRELEKLFF; cdr3_nt: TGCGCCAGCAGCCAAGACGGCAGAGAACTCGAAAAACTGTTTTTT
d_call: TRBD1; j_call: TRBJ2-7; clone_size: NA; v_call: TRBV19; cdr3_aa: CASSMGQGRNEQYF; cdr3_nt: TGTGCCAGTAGTATGGGACAGGGGCGAAACGAGCAGTACTTC